Shown below are 26 T cell receptor beta chains from a single sample sequenced in a study of blood T cells in healthy people across ages (dated by TCRdb to 2015 to 2017). Library prep was done by 5' RACE. A second 7 to 11 cycle PCR used a sample-barcoded 5' primer and a J-beta primer mix. TCRdb trimmed the raw reads at Q25, called clones with MiXCR and kept productive beta chains. Every entry covers one CDR3 protein and lists the most common genes and DNA from its rows. The sample table records roughly 1.9 million distinct CDR3 sequences; roughly 43% of these occur just once. The ten most abundant clones make up more than 20% of the sample. The specimen was blood. The source of these receptors is a human donor in good health.

This clonotype was detected a few times. The chain joins TRBV20-1 to TRBJ1-1, with TRBD1 as a possible D gene (6 bases). Germline CDR1 reads DFQATT; CDR2 reads SNEGSKA (reference sequence). Deletions cut 1 base from V and 0 bases from J, with 15 bases between. The CDR3 has 16 amino acids. CDR3 in amino acids: CSARGGGLAMNTEAFF. The DNA for the CDR3 is TGCAGTGCTAGAGGGGGGGGGCTAGCAATGAACACTGAAGCTTTCTTT.

This clonotype was seen just once. The chain links TRBV5-1 to TRBJ2-5, with 10 bases identical to TRBD1. Per germline, CDR1 SGHRS and CDR2 YFSETQ. The trim removed 3 bases at V and 4 bases at J, leaving 3 bases unmatched. This CDR3 is 14 amino acids long. The chain's CDR3 is CASSWTGGRETQYF. DNA for the CDR3: TGCGCCAGCAGCTGGACAGGGGGGAGAGAGACCCAGTACTTC.

The gene calls are TRBV10-3 and TRBJ1-1; D uncertain. CDR3 length equals 13 residues. Looked up from germline, CDR1 is ENHRY and CDR2 is SYGVKD. V gave up 3 bases and J gave up 1 base, with 6 bases separating them. CDR3 loop: CAISDPRNTEAFF. The CDR3 nucleotides are TGTGCCATCAGTGACCCTAGGAACACTGAAGCTTTCTTT.

The V and J genes are TRBV5-1 and TRBJ2-7; D perhaps matches TRBD1 (6 bases). Per the germline V gene, CDR1 is SGHRS and CDR2 is YFSETQ. The length of the CDR3 is 16 residues. V was trimmed by 1 base and J by 0 bases, leaving 14 bases between them. CDR3 nucleotides: TGCGCCAGCAGCTTGTTGCAGAGGGGGAACTCCTACGAGCAGTACTTC. Protein sequence: CASSLLQRGNSYEQYF. Together with reference TRBV5-1 and TRBJ2-7, the CDR3 gives the full variable domain: KAGVTQTPRYLIKTRGQQVTLSCSPISGHRSVSWYQQTPGQGLQFLFEYFSETQRNKGNFPGRFSGRQFSNSRSEMNVSTLELGDSALYLCASSLLQRGNSYEQYFGPGTRLTVT.

The DNA of the CDR3 is TGCAGTGCTAGGCCTCTAGCGGGGAAGATCTACGAGCAGTACTTC. This gives the protein CSARPLAGKIYEQYF. The rearrangement joins TRBV20-1 to TRBJ2-7; 9 bases map to TRBD2. J lost 3 bases, V lost 3 bases, and 9 bases had no gene match. The CDR3 consists of 15 residues. CDR1 and CDR2 (germline): DFQATT, SNEGSKA (reference sequence).

This clonotype came up many times. The chain uses TRBV6-4 and TRBJ2-1, with TRBD2 matching over 9 bases. CDR1 and CDR2 (germline): MRHNA, SNTAGT. CDR3 size: 14 residues. The V gene end was trimmed by 6 bases and the J gene end by 5 bases; junction bases not matched to a gene: 5. Written as DNA, the CDR3 is TGTGCCAGCAGGGACGGGACTAGCCACAATGAGCAGTTCTTC. Protein: CASRDGTSHNEQFF.

The V call is TRBV4-1, the J call TRBJ1-2, with TRBD1 as a possible D gene (5 bases). The CDR3 is 15 residues long. From germline, CDR1 is MGHRA and CDR2 YSYEKL. V lost 0 bases, J lost 3 bases, and 11 bases lay in between. CDR3 region: CASSQEVAGYYGYTF. In DNA form, the CDR3 reads TGCGCCAGCAGCCAAGAGGTGGCAGGGTACTATGGCTACACCTTC.

The chain combines TRBV30 with TRBJ1-1; D may be TRBD1 (5 bases). Trimming cost V 4 bases and J 8 bases, with 14 bases left between them. Germline-derived CDR1 and CDR2 are GTSNPN and SVGIG (reference sequence). CDR3 size: 12 residues. This CDR3 is CAWNREGPEAFF. The CDR3 region has the DNA TGTGCCTGGAACAGAGAGGGACCAGAAGCTTTCTTT.

The chain has TRBV24-1 and TRBJ2-1, with 8 bases identical to TRBD1. V trimming: 2 bases; J trimming: 7 bases; junction bases outside the gene matches: 3. The CDR3 is 14 residues long. The V gene's germline CDR1 is KGHDR and CDR2 SFDVKD. The chain's CDR3 is CATSDYTGGNEQFF. CDR3 sequence (DNA): TGTGCCACCAGTGATTATACAGGGGGTAATGAGCAGTTCTTC.

The chain carries TRBV25-1 and TRBJ2-7; D ambiguous. Trimming removed 1 base at V and 1 base at J, with 11 bases between. The CDR3 consists of 15 residues. Germline assignment: CDR1 MGHDK and CDR2 SYGVNS. In DNA form, the CDR3 reads TGTGCCAGCAGTGAATTCAACCCCGGGTCCTACGAGCAGTACTTC. The encoded protein is CASSEFNPGSYEQYF.

The chain links TRBV12-3 or TRBV12-4 to TRBJ2-7; D is perhaps TRBD1 or TRBD2 (5 bases each). This CDR3 has 13 amino acids. Trimming took 3 bases from V and 5 from J, leaving 11 bases between them. Written as DNA, the CDR3 is TGTGCCAGCAGTTTCGGGACCTATAACGAGCAGTACTTC. Encoded protein: CASSFGTYNEQYF.

The chain carries TRBV4-2 and TRBJ1-2; D is undetermined. This CDR3 comprises 13 residues. The germline gives CDR1 LGHNA, CDR2 YNFKEQ. V was shortened by 2 bases and J by 4 bases, with 8 bases between the two germline ends. The CDR3 reads CASSQRAAYGYTF. The CDR3, as DNA: TGTGCCAGCAGCCAACGGGCCGCCTATGGCTACACCTTC.

The rearrangement links TRBV12-3 or TRBV12-4 to TRBJ2-1; no clear D. This CDR3 contains 15 residues. V was shortened by 6 bases and J by 2 bases, with 14 bases between the two germline ends. The CDR3 reads CASSPEVGPYNEQFF. CDR3 sequence (DNA): TGTGCCAGCAGCCCCGAGGTTGGCCCCTACAATGAGCAGTTCTTC.

This chain connects TRBV20-1 to TRBJ2-7; 9 nucleotides align to TRBD1. This CDR3 has 12 residues. Per germline, CDR1 DFQATT and CDR2 SNEGSKA (reference sequence). CDR3 sequence reads: CRAGQGGYEQYF. Here the CDR3 DNA reads TGCAGGGCGGGACAGGGTGGCTACGAGCAGTACTTC.

The chain is built from TRBV12-3 or TRBV12-4 and TRBJ1-4; tentatively, D is TRBD1 (6 bases). Trimming removed 9 bases from V and 11 bases from J, with 19 bases in between. This CDR3 region has 13 residues. CDR3: CASSGTMIGKLFF. CDR3 coding DNA: TGTGCCAGTTCCGGGACAATGATTGGTAAACTGTTTTTT.

The genes are TRBV6-2 or TRBV6-3 and TRBJ2-1; D uncertain. From germline, CDR1 is MNHEY and CDR2 SVGEGT. CDR3 length: 15 residues. V lost 6 bases to trimming and J lost 4 bases, with 16 bases between them. CDR3 nucleotides: TGTGCCAGCAGCAGCACGGTTAAGATATACAATGAGCAGTTCTTC. Protein sequence: CASSSTVKIYNEQFF.

This clonotype was observed a single time. The chain carries TRBV20-1 and TRBJ2-1; no reliable D call. Germline CDR1 DFQATT, CDR2 SNEGSKA (reference sequence). The CDR3 runs 14 residues. Trimming left V 0 bases short and J 6 bases short, with 12 bases between. This chain's CDR3 is CSARDLQSVNEQFF. Here the CDR3 DNA reads TGCAGTGCTAGAGATCTTCAGAGTGTCAATGAGCAGTTCTTC.

The J gene is TRBJ2-5, the V gene TRBV7-9, with TRBD2 matching 11 bases. Per the germline V gene, CDR1 is SEHNR and CDR2 is FQNEAQ (reference sequence). The CDR3 totals 13 residues. Losses at the gene ends were 11 bases for V and 3 bases for J; bases not matched to a gene: 5. This chain's CDR3 is CAPRGLAEETQYF. The CDR3 nucleotides are TGTGCCCCCCGGGGACTAGCGGAAGAGACCCAGTACTTC. Looking up the rest from reference TRBV7-9 and TRBJ2-5 gives the full variable domain: DTGVSQNPRHKITKRGQNVTFRCDPISEHNRLYWYRQTLGQGPEFLTYFQNEAQLEKSRLLSDRFSAERPKGSFSTLEIQRTEQGDSAMYLCAPRGLAEETQYFGPGTRLLVL.

The sample holds a few counts of this clonotype. V gene TRBV5-1 combines with J gene TRBJ1-2; possibly TRBD1 for D (5 bases). Trimming removed 4 bases from V and 8 bases from J, with 18 bases in between. Germline CDR1 SGHRS, CDR2 YFSETQ. The CDR3 spans 14 residues. CDR3 nucleotides: TGCGCCAGCAGCCCGATCGGGGGGAACGGCGGCTACACCTTC. Amino acids: CASSPIGGNGGYTF.

This clonotype is a singleton in its sample. The genes are TRBV7-6 and TRBJ1-4; no clear D. V lost 3 bases to trimming and J lost 4 bases, with 15 bases between them. There are 16 residues in the CDR3. The germline V gene has CDR1 SGHVS and CDR2 FNYEAQ. The CDR3 DNA is TGTGCCAGCAGCTTCCCTGATAGTGGCGATAATGAAAAACTGTTTTTT. Amino acid sequence: CASSFPDSGDNEKLFF.

This clonotype occurred once. The chain employs TRBV6-1 and TRBJ2-7; 9 nucleotides agree with TRBD1. The CDR3 contains 13 residues. The junction had 5 bases not matched to a gene; V was cut back by 7 bases and J by 4 bases. CDR1 MNHNS and CDR2 SASEGT come from the germline V gene. CDR3 DNA sequence: TGTGCCAGCAATGGGGACAGGGCGTACGAGCAGTACTTC. Translating gives CASNGDRAYEQYF.

This clonotype turned up a few times. The genes are TRBV4-3 and TRBJ2-3; maybe TRBD2 (6 bases). The CDR3 runs 17 residues. Germline CDR1 LGHNA, CDR2 YSLEER. V lost 0 bases, J lost 3 bases, and 16 bases lay in between. The CDR3 spells CASSQESAGYLTDTQYF. CDR3 in DNA: TGCGCCAGCAGCCAAGAATCGGCGGGGTACTTAACAGATACGCAGTATTTT.

The chain combines TRBV29-1 with TRBJ2-4, with D maybe TRBD1 (5 bases). The J call is doubtful: the DNA matches TRBJ2-7 better. CDR1 is SQVTM, CDR2 ANQGSEA, per germline. The CDR3 runs to 14 residues. This CDR3 reads CSVDSDSSPYEQYF. CDR3 coding DNA: TGCAGCGTTGATTCCGACAGTTCCCCCTACGAGCAGTACTTC.

This chain connects TRBV5-5 to TRBJ2-7; 8 positions match TRBD1. The CDR3 has 14 amino acids. The V and J ends lost 3 bases and 5 bases, in that order; junction bases with no gene match: 7. Per germline, CDR1 SGHKS and CDR2 YYEKEE (reference sequence). For the CDR3, the DNA is TGTGCCAGCAGCTGGGGGGACAGGTTTAACGAGCAGTACTTC. Protein product: CASSWGDRFNEQYF.

This chain links TRBV5-1 with TRBJ2-3; 12 bases match TRBD2. CDR1 and CDR2 (germline): SGHRS, YFSETQ. V shed 4 bases, J shed 6 bases, and the junction held 9 bases outside the gene matches. The CDR3 has 16 residues. CDR3 residues: CASSMTSGGTSDTQYF. CDR3 coding DNA: TGCGCCAGCAGCATGACTAGCGGGGGTACTTCCGATACGCAGTATTTT.

V and J are TRBV20-1 and TRBJ2-1, with 7 positions matching TRBD1. The germline V gene has CDR1 DFQATT and CDR2 SNEGSKA (reference sequence). This CDR3 has 16 residues. V shed 4 bases and J 5 bases; nucleotides not matched to a gene: 14. CDR3 bases: TGCAGTGCTATTACAGGGGTCCGAGGGTTCCACAATGAGCAGTTCTTC. This sequence encodes CSAITGVRGFHNEQFF.